This is a list of T cell receptor beta chains from one sample in a study of human T cells and chemical hapten exposure. One entry per CDR3 protein, called by TCRdb with MiXCR from the RACE reads. The sample consists of roughly 120,000 distinct CDR3 sequences, about 9% of them appearing once. Sequencing used whole blood. Source of these receptors: a male donor in good health. Some clones in this sample may be carry-over from other donors' samples. CDR3s include the opening cysteine and the closing phenylalanine or tryptophan. Each record gives: CDR3 DNA, CDR3 protein, clone size, D gene, V gene, J gene. The D gene is left open where the match is weak. Clone size is not always given. Where it is, it says once, few, many or a class for expanded clones.

CDR3nt: TGCAGCGTTCTGGGGCCGGGGGCTTTGGACGAGCAGTACTTC; CDR3aa: CSVLGPGALDEQYF; abundance: -; d_gene: -; v_gene: TRBV29-1; j_gene: TRBJ2-7
CDR3nt: TGTGCCAGCAGCTTATTGGGGAACACTGAAGCTTTCTTT; CDR3aa: CASSLLGNTEAFF; abundance: many; d_gene: -; v_gene: TRBV7-3; j_gene: TRBJ1-1
CDR3nt: TGCGCCAGCAGTCAAAGCGGGAGCTCCTACAATGAGCAGTTCTTC; CDR3aa: CASSQSGSSYNEQFF; abundance: few; d_gene: TRBD2; v_gene: TRBV5-1; j_gene: TRBJ2-1
CDR3nt: TGTGCCATCAGTGGGGCTCCGGGACAGGGAACCATTCGGGACGAGCAGTACTTC; CDR3aa: CAISGAPGQGTIRDEQYF; abundance: -; d_gene: TRBD1; v_gene: TRBV10-3; j_gene: TRBJ2-7
CDR3nt: TGCAGTGCTAGAGATCGTCAGATCAATGAGCAGTTCTTC; CDR3aa: CSARDRQINEQFF; abundance: many; d_gene: -; v_gene: TRBV20-1; j_gene: TRBJ2-1
CDR3nt: TGTGCCAGCACTCCCGGGAGGGGGCGTGAAAACGAGCAGTACTTC; CDR3aa: CASTPGRGRENEQYF; abundance: few; d_gene: -; v_gene: TRBV12-3/TRBV12-4; j_gene: TRBJ2-7
CDR3nt: TGTGCTAGTGGTTTGGTACGGGCAGAGCAGTACTTC; CDR3aa: CASGLVRAEQYF; abundance: -; d_gene: -; v_gene: TRBV12-5; j_gene: TRBJ2-7
CDR3nt: TGTGCCAGCAGCGTAAACAGGGAAAACATTCAGTACTTC; CDR3aa: CASSVNRENIQYF; abundance: -; d_gene: -; v_gene: TRBV5-4; j_gene: TRBJ2-4
CDR3nt: TGTGCCAGCAGTTCCTCGGTCTCCTACAATGAGCAGTTCTTC; CDR3aa: CASSSSVSYNEQFF; abundance: few; d_gene: -; v_gene: TRBV12-3/TRBV12-4; j_gene: TRBJ2-1
CDR3nt: TGTGCCAGCAGTGCCGGGACAGGGTTTGGAAATGAAAAACTGTTTTTT; CDR3aa: CASSAGTGFGNEKLFF; abundance: few; d_gene: TRBD1; v_gene: TRBV25-1; j_gene: TRBJ1-4
CDR3nt: TGCAGCGTTGATAGGGCGACAGATACGCAGTATTTT; CDR3aa: CSVDRATDTQYF; abundance: -; d_gene: -; v_gene: TRBV29-1; j_gene: TRBJ2-3
CDR3nt: TGTGCCAGCAGAAACTCATTACCGGGACAGCAATCCAGCTCCTATAATTCACCCCTCCACTTT; CDR3aa: CASRNSLPGQQSSSYNSPLHF; abundance: few; d_gene: TRBD1; v_gene: TRBV12-3/TRBV12-4; j_gene: TRBJ1-6
CDR3nt: TGTGCCAGCAGTTTAGCGGAGTTACAGAGTACCTATGGCTACACCTTC; CDR3aa: CASSLAELQSTYGYTF; abundance: many; d_gene: -; v_gene: TRBV12-3/TRBV12-4; j_gene: TRBJ1-2
CDR3nt: TGCAGTGCTGGGAGGGGGAACACTGAAGCTTTCTTT; CDR3aa: CSAGRGNTEAFF; abundance: few; d_gene: -; v_gene: TRBV20-1; j_gene: TRBJ1-1
CDR3nt: TGTGCCAGCAGTCCGCCCGACAGGGGCGAAGGTCAGCCCCAGCATTTT; CDR3aa: CASSPPDRGEGQPQHF; abundance: many; d_gene: TRBD1; v_gene: TRBV25-1; j_gene: TRBJ1-5
CDR3nt: TGTGCCAGCAGTGAGTCGGGCATGAAAGAGACCCAGTACTTC; CDR3aa: CASSESGMKETQYF; abundance: -; d_gene: -; v_gene: TRBV2; j_gene: TRBJ2-5
CDR3nt: TGTGCCAGCAGCCAAGGGGGGGCCTCTTCCTACGAGCAGTACTTC; CDR3aa: CASSQGGASSYEQYF; abundance: few; d_gene: -; v_gene: TRBV14; j_gene: TRBJ2-7
CDR3nt: TGTGCCAGCAGTATCGGACAGACTAATGAAAAACTGTTTTTT; CDR3aa: CASSIGQTNEKLFF; abundance: many; d_gene: -; v_gene: TRBV7-2; j_gene: TRBJ1-4
CDR3nt: TGTGCCAGCAGGGATACAGGGTCGGTCGAGACCCAGTACTTC; CDR3aa: CASRDTGSVETQYF; abundance: -; d_gene: -; v_gene: TRBV6-5; j_gene: TRBJ2-5
CDR3nt: TGTGCCAGCAGCTTAGACACTGAAGCTTTCTTT; CDR3aa: CASSLDTEAFF; abundance: many; d_gene: -; v_gene: TRBV12-3/TRBV12-4; j_gene: TRBJ1-1
CDR3nt: TGTGCCAGCAGTCTAGGGGCAGTCCAAGAGACCCAGTACTTC; CDR3aa: CASSLGAVQETQYF; abundance: few; d_gene: -; v_gene: TRBV27; j_gene: TRBJ2-5